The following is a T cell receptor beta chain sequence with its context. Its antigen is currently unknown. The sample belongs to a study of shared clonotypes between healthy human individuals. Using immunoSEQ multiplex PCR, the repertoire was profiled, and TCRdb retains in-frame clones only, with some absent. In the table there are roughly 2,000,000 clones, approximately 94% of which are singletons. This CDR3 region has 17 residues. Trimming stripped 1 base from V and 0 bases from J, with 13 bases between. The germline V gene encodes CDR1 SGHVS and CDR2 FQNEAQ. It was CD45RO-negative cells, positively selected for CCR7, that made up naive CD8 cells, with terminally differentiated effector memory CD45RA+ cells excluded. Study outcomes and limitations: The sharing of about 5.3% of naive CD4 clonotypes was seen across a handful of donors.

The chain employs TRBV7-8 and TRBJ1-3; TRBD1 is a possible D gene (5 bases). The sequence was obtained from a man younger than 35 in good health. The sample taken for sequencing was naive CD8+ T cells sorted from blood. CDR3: CASSLVVGDLSGNTIYF. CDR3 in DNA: TGTGCCAGCAGCTTAGTGGTCGGGGACCTCTCTGGAAACACCATATATTTT.